This T cell receptor beta chain appears in the sequencing data of a study of CD8+ T cells in alopecia areata (dated by TCRdb to between 2017 and 2018). General notes on the study: The treated patients, all with moderate-to-severe alopecia areata, were enrolled in an open-label pilot trial of oral tofacitinib given at 5 to 10 mg twice daily. Patients received tofacitinib for 6 to 18 months and were then followed off drug for 6 months to check for delayed response and recurrence. The study used high-throughput TCRbeta sequencing to examine T cell clonal expansion in alopecia areata, in both the C3H/HeJ mouse model and human patients. In humans, TCRbeta sequencing was performed on scalp tissue and on sorted CD4+ and CD8+ peripheral blood T cells from healthy controls and from patients with patchy or totalis/universalis alopecia areata. Patients on tofacitinib were biopsied at baseline and after 4 and 24 weeks of treatment, and several of the patients also had a later scalp biopsy. Scalp clonality was compared across normal scalp (n=4), patchy alopecia areata scalp (n=8), and alopecia totalis/universalis scalp (n=8). RNA came from the PAXgene miRNA kit for fixed scalp, the miRNeasy kit for PBMCs, and the RNeasy kit for mouse skin. TCRbeta CDR3 regions were amplified by immunoSEQ multiplex PCR with 35 Vbeta forward and 13 Jbeta reverse primers. Summary of the overall study and its limitations: Compared with normal scalp, lesional scalp, particularly in alopecia totalis/universalis, had higher clonality and more expanded CD8+ clones, which suggests antigenic drive. TCR sequences shared between patients were less clear than in mice, possibly partly because of HLA diversity in the patient population. Unlike mouse skin, where gammadelta T cells dominate, normal human skin contains resident alphabeta T cells that get sequenced too, which complicates analysis of the scalp TCR repertoire.

CDR3 length: 16 amino acids, cysteine to phenylalanine. Just CDR3 DNA is preserved here, 48 bases in frame from base 1. In the germline V gene, CDR1 corresponds to SGHRS and CDR2 to YFSETQ. The germline V and J ends show losses of 4 bases and 6 bases respectively, and no gene match explains 8 bases of the junction. The intended sense of this specimen's time point label: baseline before oral tofacitinib. Peripheral blood and lesional scalp punch biopsies were obtained from patients with alopecia areata. PBMCs were isolated by density centrifugation and stained for CD3, CD4 and CD8, and CD4+ and CD8+ T cells were sorted on a FACSAria. This clone was seen more than once but under ten times. Its antigen is unknown. Per-base qualities were not stored, and no clone one base away is much larger. The library was produced with the immunoSEQ multiplex PCR assay. RNA was extracted from all samples and reverse transcribed into cDNA as template for TCR sequencing. SuperScript III was used for first-strand cDNA synthesis, primed with a 2:1 mix of oligo-dT and random hexamers. Amplification bias was assessed with a synthetic immune receptor repertoire, and residual bias was removed computationally. The authors' analysis ran thus. Raw reads were preprocessed to remove errors, and CDR3 was defined by IMGT conventions from the conserved cysteine to phenylalanine. Clonality was computed by normalizing Shannon entropy by log2 of the number of productive unique TCRs and subtracting the result from 1. CD4 or CD8 identity of scalp clones was inferred by cross-referencing scalp TCRbeta sequences with sorted blood CD4 and CD8 repertoires. TCRdb holds this immuneACCESS table with in-frame rearrangements only. Some clones are missing; in checked studies, unresolved V genes explain under half, and the rest has no known cause. V, J and clone size derive from that table, while D and trimming were established from the DNA sequence. The sample table shows 200,000 to 250,000 clones, and around three fifths are seen once. Around 0.44% of the sample lies in the top ten.

The receptor was isolated from a human donor with alopecia areata. The sequenced sample was CD4+ T cells sorted from blood, obtained at week 0. The V gene is TRBV5-1 and the J gene is TRBJ2-2; a stretch of 11 junction bases matches TRBD2. CDR3 region: CASSATSGSFAGELFF. The DNA sequence is as follows: TGCGCCAGCAGCGCAACTAGCGGGAGCTTCGCCGGGGAGCTGTTTTTT.